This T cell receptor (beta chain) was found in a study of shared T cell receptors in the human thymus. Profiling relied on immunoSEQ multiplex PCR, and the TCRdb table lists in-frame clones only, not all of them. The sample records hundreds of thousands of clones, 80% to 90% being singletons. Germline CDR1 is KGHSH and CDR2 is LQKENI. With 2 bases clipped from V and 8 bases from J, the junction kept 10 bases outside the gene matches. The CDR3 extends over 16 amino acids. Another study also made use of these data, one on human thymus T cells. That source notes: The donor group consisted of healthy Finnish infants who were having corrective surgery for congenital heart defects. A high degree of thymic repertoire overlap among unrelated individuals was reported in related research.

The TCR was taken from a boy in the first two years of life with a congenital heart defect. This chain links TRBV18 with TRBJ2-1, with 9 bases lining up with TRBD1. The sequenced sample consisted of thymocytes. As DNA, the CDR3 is TGTGCCAGCTCACCAAGCGCCGGGACAGGGCCGGATGAGCAGTTCTTC. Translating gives CASSPSAGTGPDEQFF.